The clone carrying this T cell receptor (beta chain) has only a few counts. V was shortened by 7 bases and J by 1 base, with 13 bases between the two germline ends. CDR3 length: 13 residues. CDR1 is SQVTM, CDR2 ANQGSEA, per germline. The data were taken from a study of T cells in Graves' hyperthyroidism and ophthalmopathy. RNA transcripts provided the source from which TCR beta CDR3 regions were amplified. TCR CDR3 regions were first amplified by RT-PCR with HTBI primers. TCRdb analysed the multiplex PCR reads with MiXCR anew, one entry per CDR3 protein. The sample shows under 400,000 distinct CDR3 sequences, roughly 15% of them seen only once. Patients showing uncontrolled infection, other autoimmune disease, pregnancy or lactation were ineligible.

This sequence was found in a woman aged 60 to 75 with Graves' ophthalmopathy. The sequenced sample was blood. The chain combines TRBV29-1 with TRBJ1-1; weak D call: TRBD1 (5 bases). CDR3 DNA sequence: TGCAGCGCTAATAATGACAGGAACACTGAAGCTTTCTTT. Its protein product is CSANNDRNTEAFF.